Listed below are T cell receptor beta chains from one sample, sequenced in a study of T cell clonotyping in hematopoietic cell transplantation. The protocol was immunoSEQ multiplex PCR, while the TCRdb copy is restricted to in-frame clones and leaves out a portion. In the table there are over 45,000 clones, 86% of which are singletons. The input for sequencing was peripheral blood mononuclear cells, taken before stem cell transplant. The receptors here all came from a man aged 55 to 70 with biphenotypic leukemia. Some clones in this sample may be carry-over from other donors' samples. Each CDR3 is given without its conserved first and last residue. Expanded clones are given a class, and other clones once, few, many or no size at all.

>TRBJ2-5|TRBV2|-
ASRRGQQETQY
>TRBJ1-2|TRBV4-2|-
ASSLDRGHSLGTSYGYT
>TRBJ2-5|TRBV7-8|-
ASSFGRQETQY
>TRBJ2-1|TRBV20-1|once
SAAYNEQF
>TRBJ2-5|TRBV5-8|-
ASRMSGIETQY
>TRBJ1-1|TRBV5-1|-
ASSLGTGQGMWSTEAF
>TRBJ1-2|TRBV28|-
ASSLPRDTANYGYT
>TRBJ2-7|TRBV27|-
ASSLLGLSYEQY
>TRBJ2-7|TRBV4-1|once
ASSQDIGKSSYEQY
>TRBJ2-2|TRBV2|-
ASSVLAANTGELF
>TRBJ2-1|TRBV19|-
ASSKSQSYNEQF
>TRBJ1-1|TRBV30|once
AWISGDSIEAF
>TRBJ1-1|TRBV7-2|few
ASSLGGRDEAF
>TRBJ2-1|TRBV4-2|-
ASSQGRGSYNEQF
>TRBJ2-7|TRBV28|-
ASSSRAGAVAYEQY
>TRBJ1-2|TRBV30|-
AWSRDRPKGYT
>TRBJ1-1|TRBV7-2|-
ASSLRGGEREAF
>TRBJ1-2|TRBV14|-
ASSQDAGVNYGYT
>TRBJ2-5|TRBV5-1|-
ASSLRGTSGSIQETQY
>TRBJ1-2|TRBV30|few
AWSLLRTGNLNYGYT
>TRBJ2-7|TRBV7-9|-
ASSPRLGGYEQY
>TRBJ1-2|TRBV10-3|few
AISESGPGTYGYT
>TRBJ1-1|TRBV6-6|-
ASSPSGSLTEAF
>TRBJ2-3|TRBV19|-
ASSMYASGITDTQY
>TRBJ1-5|TRBV21-1|-
ASSAPDRVDQPQH
>TRBJ1-2|TRBV9|few
ASSASGGYYGYT
>TRBJ1-2|TRBV30|once
AWSPPGANYGYT
>TRBJ2-7|TRBV30|-
AWGAGGVYEQY
>TRBJ2-7|TRBV6-1|-
ASMREGHYEQY
>TRBJ2-7|TRBV11-2|-
ASSLDAGDSSYEQY
>TRBJ2-7|TRBV6-6|-
ASKAEDHIHEQY
>TRBJ2-6|TRBV30|-
AWSRPDTSGANVLT
>TRBJ2-7|TRBV6-1|-
ASSETTGSDEQY